This is a list of T cell receptor beta chains from one sample in a study of T-cell reconstitution after alpha-beta-depleted transplantation in children. TCRdb redid the calling of the PCR reads with MiXCR, one entry per CDR3 protein. The sample lists 90,000 to 130,000 distinct CDR3 sequences; about a tenth were seen once. Sequencing used PBMCs from the stem cell graft donor, obtained from the stem cell graft. These receptors came from a human donor who donated a stem cell graft to a child with acute lymphoblastic leukemia. The CDR3 runs from the conserved cysteine through the conserved F or W. A D gene is named only where the DNA matches it firmly. Rows give clone size only sometimes, using once, few, many, or a class for an expanded clone.

j_call clone_size d_call v_call cdr3_aa cdr3_nt
TRBJ2-1 many TRBD2 TRBV20-1 CSARGLSGTYNEQFF TGCAGTGCTAGAGGTCTAAGCGGGACCTACAATGAGCAGTTCTTC
TRBJ1-6 many . TRBV12-3/TRBV12-4 CASRVFGGASNNSPLHF TGTGCCAGCAGAGTTTTTGGGGGGGCGTCGAATAATTCACCCCTCCACTTT
TRBJ2-1 many . TRBV6-5 CASSYGGTTNEQFF TGTGCCAGCAGTTACGGTGGGACAACCAATGAGCAGTTCTTC
TRBJ2-2 many . TRBV10-3 CAISEGANTGELFF TGTGCCATCAGTGAGGGGGCGAACACCGGGGAGCTGTTTTTT
TRBJ2-1 many . TRBV10-3 CAVGGLGGDSHNEQFF TGTGCCGTAGGAGGCCTAGGGGGGGACTCCCACAATGAGCAGTTCTTC
TRBJ2-5 . TRBD2 TRBV7-9 CASRSGGGSETQYF TGTGCCAGCAGATCCGGGGGGGGCAGTGAGACCCAGTACTTC
TRBJ2-5 many TRBD2 TRBV7-2 CASSLLSGAQETQYF TGTGCCAGCAGCTTACTTAGCGGGGCCCAAGAGACCCAGTACTTC
TRBJ1-5 many . TRBV9 CASSLGGLSNQPQHF TGTGCCAGCAGCCTCGGTGGGCTTAGCAATCAGCCCCAGCATTTT
TRBJ2-3 many TRBD2 TRBV20-1 CSARTSGRALGTDTQYF TGCAGTGCGAGGACTAGCGGGAGGGCCTTGGGCACAGATACGCAGTATTTT
TRBJ2-7 many . TRBV12-3/TRBV12-4 CASSLVYEQYF TGTGCCAGCAGTTTAGTCTACGAGCAGTACTTC
TRBJ1-6 . TRBD1 TRBV5-1 CASSLGPTGTVNNSPLHF TGCGCCAGCAGCTTGGGACCGACAGGGACTGTCAATAATTCACCCCTCCACTTT
TRBJ2-1 many TRBD1 TRBV15 CATSTNRGNEQFF TGTGCCACCAGCACCAACAGGGGCAATGAGCAGTTCTTC
TRBJ2-5 many . TRBV20-1 CSASPRKETQYF TGCAGTGCTAGTCCCAGAAAGGAGACCCAGTACTTC
TRBJ2-3 many . TRBV27 CASSFVQGTDTQYF TGTGCCAGCAGTTTCGTCCAGGGAACAGATACGCAGTATTTT
TRBJ2-2 many TRBD1 TRBV4-2 CASSQDRVAGELFF TGTGCCAGCAGCCAGGACAGGGTGGCCGGGGAGCTGTTTTTT
TRBJ1-2 . . TRBV28 CASTSNVGRVSYGYTF TGTGCCAGCACCTCAAACGTAGGACGAGTATCCTATGGCTACACCTTC
TRBJ2-2 many . TRBV18 CASSSPGRHTGELFF TGTGCCAGCTCATCCCCCGGGAGACACACCGGGGAGCTGTTTTTT
TRBJ2-2 many . TRBV5-1 CASSLSGRRLGELFF TGCGCCAGCAGCTTAAGTGGCCGGCGCTTAGGGGAGCTGTTTTTT
TRBJ2-7 many . TRBV7-6 CSSRRDRSSYEQYF TGTTCCAGCAGACGAGACAGGAGCTCCTACGAGCAGTACTTC
TRBJ2-1 many TRBD2 TRBV27 CASSPIAGAYNEQFF TGTGCCAGCAGTCCCATAGCGGGTGCCTACAATGAGCAGTTCTTC
TRBJ2-2 many . TRBV12-3/TRBV12-4 CASSRDGPGELFF TGTGCCAGCAGTCGAGACGGTCCCGGGGAGCTGTTTTTT
TRBJ1-5 many . TRBV29-1 CSVLDSTYQPQHF TGCAGCGTTCTCGACAGTACCTATCAGCCCCAGCATTTT
TRBJ1-1 many TRBD1 TRBV27 CASSPLDRESAFF TGTGCCAGCAGTCCTCTGGACAGGGAGTCGGCTTTCTTT
TRBJ2-7 many TRBD1 TRBV20-1 CSASLDGTGYEQYF TGCAGTGCTAGTCTCGATGGGACAGGGTACGAGCAGTACTTC
TRBJ2-7 many . TRBV11-3 CASRQGPSGEQYF TGTGCCAGCAGACAGGGCCCCAGTGGCGAGCAGTACTTC
TRBJ2-3 many . TRBV20-1 CSARVATSTDTQYF TGCAGTGCTAGAGTAGCGACTAGCACAGATACGCAGTATTTT
TRBJ1-6 many . TRBV14 CASSQAYTNNSPLHF TGTGCCAGCAGCCAAGCCTACACCAATAATTCACCCCTCCACTTT
TRBJ2-3 . TRBD2 TRBV27 CASSLLGTSDSTDTQYF TGTGCCAGCAGTTTACTTGGGACTAGCGATAGCACAGATACGCAGTATTTT
TRBJ2-6 many . TRBV6-2/TRBV6-3 CASSYSSSGANVLTF TGTGCCAGCAGTTACTCCAGCTCTGGGGCCAACGTCCTGACTTTC
TRBJ1-2 many TRBD1 TRBV27 CASRLTGGWGYTF TGTGCCAGCAGACTGACAGGGGGCTGGGGCTACACCTTC
TRBJ1-2 many . TRBV5-1 CASTPGAAGYYGYTF TGCGCCAGCACCCCCGGGGCGGCAGGTTACTATGGCTACACCTTC
TRBJ2-2 many . TRBV5-1 CASSGGLDGGELFF TGCGCCAGCAGCGGGGGGCTGGATGGCGGGGAGCTGTTTTTT
TRBJ1-4 many . TRBV7-2 CASSTDTATNEKLFF TGTGCCAGCAGCACAGATACGGCAACTAATGAAAAACTGTTTTTT
TRBJ1-1 many . TRBV20-1 CSARSMNTEAFF TGCAGTGCTAGATCGATGAACACTGAAGCTTTCTTT
TRBJ1-2 many TRBD1 TRBV2 CASSEGAAGGFYGYTF TGTGCCAGCAGTGAAGGGGCAGCAGGGGGCTTCTATGGCTACACCTTC
TRBJ2-2 many . TRBV18 CASRPSGTANTGELFF TGTGCCAGCCGCCCCTCCGGGACGGCGAACACCGGGGAGCTGTTTTTT
TRBJ2-1 many TRBD2 TRBV12-3/TRBV12-4 CASSWTSGRGDEQFF TGTGCCAGCAGTTGGACTAGCGGGAGGGGTGATGAGCAGTTCTTC
TRBJ2-1 . . TRBV6-5 CASSYDSGRATNEQFF TGTGCCAGCAGTTACGACAGCGGGCGGGCAACCAATGAGCAGTTCTTC
TRBJ2-1 . . TRBV5-4 CASSLDHLSYNEQFF TGTGCCAGCAGCTTGGATCATCTCTCCTACAATGAGCAGTTCTTC
TRBJ2-1 many TRBD2 TRBV20-1 CSALREMNEQFF TGCAGTGCATTGCGGGAGATGAATGAGCAGTTCTTC
TRBJ2-7 many . TRBV7-9 CASTPESGDGEQYF TGTGCCAGCACCCCAGAATCAGGGGATGGCGAGCAGTACTTC
TRBJ1-3 many TRBD1 TRBV5-1 CASSLMDRSGNTIYF TGCGCCAGCAGCTTGATGGACAGGAGTGGAAACACCATATATTTT
TRBJ1-6 . TRBD1 TRBV11-2 CASSSARDRDGVSNSPLHF TGTGCCAGCAGCTCCGCCCGGGACAGGGATGGGGTCTCGAATTCACCCCTCCACTTT
TRBJ2-3 many TRBD2 TRBV18 CASSPSSGSADTQYF TGTGCCAGCTCACCTTCTAGCGGTTCAGCAGATACGCAGTATTTT
TRBJ2-1 many . TRBV14 CASTAHQGHRSPQFF TGTGCCAGCACCGCTCACCAAGGACACCGATCCCCGCAGTTCTTC
TRBJ2-7 many . TRBV27 CASSLGIGGGEQYF TGTGCCAGCAGTTTGGGGATCGGAGGGGGCGAGCAGTACTTC
TRBJ2-1 many . TRBV14 CASSRSLFSYNEQFF TGTGCCAGCAGCCGTAGTCTTTTCTCCTACAATGAGCAGTTCTTC
TRBJ2-7 many . TRBV6-2/TRBV6-3 CASSWSLYEQYF TGTGCCAGCAGTTGGAGCCTCTACGAGCAGTACTTC
TRBJ2-7 many TRBD1 TRBV24-1 CATSDRTGEEQYF TGTGCCACCAGTGATCGGACAGGGGAAGAGCAGTACTTC
TRBJ1-6 many TRBD1 TRBV7-2 CASRRTGGRNSPLHF TGTGCCAGCAGGCGGACAGGGGGAAGGAATTCACCCCTCCACTTT
TRBJ2-7 many . TRBV11-1 CASSSSGGRSPGKTYEQYF TGTGCCAGCAGCTCATCAGGAGGTCGGTCCCCCGGCAAGACCTACGAGCAGTACTTC